These 6 T cell receptor beta chains originate from one sample sequenced in a study of OX40 agonist ivuxolimab in advanced cancers. Sequencing was performed with immunoSEQ multiplex PCR; in TCRdb, only in-frame clones are kept and a portion is missing. This table holds tens of thousands of clones, 84% found once. Sequenced material: CD4+ or CD8+ T cells sorted from blood, taken in a trial of the OX40 agonist ivuxolimab. The receptors shown here come from an adult with an advanced solid tumor such as melanoma, head and neck, liver or kidney cancer.

The chain couples TRBV5-6 to TRBJ2-3, with D perhaps being TRBD1 or TRBD2 (5 bases each). Germline CDR1 reads SGHDT; CDR2 reads YYEEEE. V lost 0 bases and J lost 4, with 18 bases in between. The CDR3 loop spans 17 amino acids. CDR3 residues: CASSLGLAGTGPDTQYF. The CDR3 nucleotides are TGTGCCAGCAGCTTGGGGCTAGCAGGGACGGGACCAGATACGCAGTATTTT. Full variable domain (missing parts from reference TRBV5-6 and TRBJ2-3): DAGVTQSPTHLIKTRGQQVTLRCSPKSGHDTVSWYQQALGQGPQFIFQYYEEEERQRGNFPDRFSGHQFPNYSSELNVNALLLGDSALYLCASSLGLAGTGPDTQYFGPGTRLTVL.

J is TRBJ1-5 and V is TRBV18; D uncertain. Germline V CDR1 and CDR2: KGHSH, LQKENI. CDR3 size: 15 residues. V lost 1 base and J 0 bases, leaving 7 bases between the germline ends. This CDR3 is CASSPQGNSNQPQHF. As DNA, the CDR3 is TGTGCCAGCTCACCACAGGGTAATAGCAATCAGCCCCAGCATTTT.

The chain is built from TRBV7-2 and TRBJ1-6, with D unresolved. The CDR3 runs 14 residues. Deletions cut 5 bases from V and 7 bases from J, with 12 bases between. Germline lookup yields CDR1 SGHTA and CDR2 FQGNSA. The DNA of the CDR3 is TGTGCCAGCAGCCCGGCCAGCTCGAATTCACCCCTCCACTTT. This sequence encodes CASSPASSNSPLHF.

The rearrangement uses TRBV5-4 and TRBJ1-2, with a weak D call TRBD1 (6 bases). V dropped 4 bases and J dropped 6 bases, with 13 bases sitting between them. Per germline, CDR1 SGHNT and CDR2 YYREEE (reference sequence). The CDR3 length is 13 residues. The CDR3 sequence: CASSPDSIHGYTF. The DNA of the CDR3 is TGTGCCAGCAGCCCGGACAGTATACATGGCTACACCTTC.

V gene TRBV5-1 combines with J gene TRBJ1-2; the D gene is possibly TRBD1 (6 bases). This CDR3 region has 15 residues. V lost 4 bases and J lost 8, with 21 bases in between. CDR1 and CDR2 (germline): SGHRS, YFSETQ. This CDR3 reads CASSPDSSRLRGYTF. For the CDR3, the DNA is TGCGCCAGCAGCCCGGACAGTTCCCGCCTAAGGGGCTACACCTTC.

The rearrangement uses TRBV4-1 and TRBJ1-5; tentative D call: TRBD1 (5 bases). The CDR3 is 16 amino acids. Trimming took off 0 bases at V and 3 bases at J, with 12 bases between the two ends. CDR1 MGHRA and CDR2 YSYEKL come from the germline V gene. CDR3 in amino acids: CASSQDMTEYNQPQHF. In DNA form, the CDR3 reads TGCGCCAGCAGCCAAGACATGACAGAGTACAATCAGCCCCAGCATTTT.